One and the same sample provided the 13 T cell receptor beta chains below, sequenced in a study of T cell repertoires in cytomegalovirus infection. TCRdb used MiXCR to reprocess the reads, holding one entry per CDR3 protein. Among 90,000 to 120,000 distinct CDR3 sequences listed, around a quarter were seen once. The sample consisted of CD8+ T cells from PBMCs. The origin of the receptors is a human donor in good health (CMV status not recorded). Some clones in this sample may be carry-over from other donors' samples.

V gene TRBV12-3 or TRBV12-4 combines with J gene TRBJ2-1; TRBD2 aligns across 14 bases. Germline trimming cut 5 bases from V and 1 base from J; bases unmatched to any gene: 4. The CDR3 spans 17 residues. CDR3 sequence reads: CASSPTSGGASYNEQFF. As DNA, the CDR3 is TGTGCCAGCAGTCCGACTAGCGGGGGGGCTTCCTACAATGAGCAGTTCTTC.

This clonotype came up a few times. This chain's CDR3 is CASSSSELKQFF. CDR3 bases: TGTGCCAGCAGTTCCTCCGAGCTAAAGCAGTTCTTC. V and J are TRBV28 and TRBJ2-1; D uncertain. In germline, CDR1 is MDHEN, CDR2 SYDVKM. This CDR3 contains 12 residues. The V end lost 4 bases, the J end lost 11 bases, and 12 bases lay between the germline ends.

The table lists this clonotype with a count of one. The V gene is TRBV6-2 or TRBV6-3, the J gene TRBJ2-3; 13 nucleotides match TRBD2. The V segment lost 6 bases and the J segment 2 bases; nucleotides outside the gene matches: 14. CDR1 is MNHEY, CDR2 SVGEGT, per germline. The CDR3 has 19 residues. The CDR3 region is CASRRGLAGAAKHTDTQYF. The DNA for the CDR3 is TGTGCCAGCAGAAGAGGACTAGCGGGGGCCGCGAAACACACAGATACGCAGTATTTT.

V and J are TRBV4-3 and TRBJ2-4; D is undetermined. Trimming cost V 0 bases and J 0 bases, with 12 bases left between them. The CDR3 is 17 amino acids. Germline assignment: CDR1 LGHNA and CDR2 YSLEER. The CDR3 bases are TGCGCCAGCAGCCAAGATCTAGAGTCTATAGCCAAAAACATTCAGTACTTC. It translates to CASSQDLESIAKNIQYF.

As for this clonotype: A much larger clone differs by one base, so this may be a read error. The chain links TRBV7-6 to TRBJ2-3, with a possible D match to TRBD1 (5 bases). Germline assignment: CDR1 SGHVS and CDR2 FNYEAQ. Trimming pared 4 bases from V and 5 bases from J, leaving 13 bases between. The CDR3 is made up of 14 amino acids. The CDR3 loop reads CASSSWGNQDTQYF. The CDR3 coding sequence is TGTGCCAGCAGCTCTTGGGGCAATCAAGATACGCAGTATTTT. The full variable domain, in which reference TRBV7-6 and TRBJ2-3 provide the parts outside the CDR3, is GAGVSQSPRYKVTKRGQDVALRCDPISGHVSLYWYRQALGQGPEFLTYFNYEAQQDKSGLPNDRFSAERPEGSISTLTIQRTEQRDSAMYRCASSSWGNQDTQYFGPGTRLTVL.

The V call is TRBV7-2, the J call TRBJ2-1; D ambiguous. V gave up 3 bases and J gave up 9 bases, with 9 bases separating them. The germline V gene has CDR1 SGHTA and CDR2 FQGNSA. The CDR3 runs 12 residues. CDR3 sequence: CASSLLFREQFF. CDR3 DNA sequence: TGTGCCAGCAGCTTGCTCTTCCGTGAGCAGTTCTTC.

This clonotype was seen at least ten times. V usage is TRBV7-6 and J usage is TRBJ2-2; 8 nucleotides align to TRBD2. The CDR3 runs 17 residues. V lost 2 bases, J lost 2 bases, and 7 bases stayed unmatched. CDR1 and CDR2 from the germline V gene are SGHVS and FNYEAQ. This chain's CDR3 is CASSLPERGLNTGELFF. The CDR3 nucleotides are TGTGCCAGCAGCTTACCGGAGCGGGGGCTTAACACCGGGGAGCTGTTTTTT.

The rearrangement uses TRBV28 and TRBJ1-5; possibly TRBD1 for D (5 bases). Germline loops: CDR1 MDHEN, CDR2 SYDVKM. Trimming stripped 2 bases from V and 3 bases from J, with 11 bases between. The CDR3 sequence is 15 residues long. The CDR3 bases are TGTGCCAGCAGTTTACGAGGGGAGTACAATCAGCCCCAGCATTTT. Encoded protein: CASSLRGEYNQPQHF. The whole variable domain, remainder taken from reference TRBV28 and TRBJ1-5, is DVKVTQSSRYLVKRTGEKVFLECVQDMDHENMFWYRQDPGLGLRLIYFSYDVKMKEKGDIPEGYSVSREKKERFSLILESASTNQTSMYLCASSLRGEYNQPQHFGDGTRLSIL.

The chain joins TRBV7-9 to TRBJ2-7; 7 bases map to TRBD2. Germline V gene data show CDR1 as SEHNR and CDR2 as FQNEAQ (reference sequence). V gave up 5 bases and J gave up 6 bases; unmatched junction bases: 16. This CDR3 contains 16 residues. This CDR3 reads CASSRYLGSSGPEQYF. In DNA form, the CDR3 reads TGTGCCAGCAGCCGGTACCTCGGGTCTAGCGGCCCCGAGCAGTACTTC.

This clonotype was detected a few times. V gene TRBV5-6 combines with J gene TRBJ1-1; possible D gene TRBD1, 6 bases. The V gene's germline CDR1 is SGHDT and CDR2 YYEEEE. The CDR3 contains 18 residues. V was cut by 4 bases and J by 1 base, with 23 bases left in between. The CDR3: CASSPLGQSYKGNTEAFF. The CDR3 DNA follows: TGTGCCAGCAGCCCACTTGGACAGTCCTACAAAGGGAACACTGAAGCTTTCTTT.

This clonotype came up many times. J is TRBJ1-4 and V is TRBV28; 9 bases are shared with TRBD1. After removal of 5 bases from V and 8 bases from J, the junction contained 12 bases not matched to a gene. Germline V gene data show CDR1 as MDHEN and CDR2 as SYDVKM. There are 16 residues in the CDR3. This CDR3 reads CASSPSTGTGQEKLFF. The CDR3 DNA follows: TGTGCCAGCAGTCCCTCCACCGGGACAGGGCAGGAAAAACTGTTTTTT.

This clonotype was counted only a few times. V usage is TRBV20-1 and J usage is TRBJ2-7; TRBD1 matches at 8 bases. With V trimmed by 6 bases and J by 5 bases, 12 bases remained unmatched. This CDR3 spans 14 amino acids. Germline CDR1 and CDR2: DFQATT and SNEGSKA (reference sequence). The CDR3 bases are TGCAGTGCCTTCCTTCAGGGGGCGGATGACGAGCAGTACTTC. This gives the protein CSAFLQGADDEQYF.

The rearrangement uses TRBV4-3 and TRBJ2-7, with a tentative D call TRBD1 (6 bases). Germline CDR1 is LGHNA and CDR2 is YSLEER. CDR3 length: 15 residues. Trimming pared 0 bases from V and 7 bases from J, leaving 16 bases between. The CDR3 loop is CASSQDWAGVGEQYF. The DNA of the CDR3 is TGCGCCAGCAGCCAAGATTGGGCAGGGGTAGGAGAGCAGTACTTC.